This TCR beta chain is drawn from a study of response to subunit inactivated influenza vaccine. TCRdb independently ran MiXCR on the RT-PCR reads; one entry per CDR3 protein. Here the sample spans 800,000 or so distinct CDR3 sequences, 21% being singletons. The CDR3 sequence is 12 residues long. Per germline, CDR1 SGHDT and CDR2 YYEEEE. Trimming removed 3 bases at V and 9 bases at J, with 10 bases between. Findings and limits, study-wide: Few additional T cells are recruited per seasonal influenza vaccination, authors suggested.

This clonotype was counted a few times. The antigen is not known. The clonotype comes from a man aged 45-65 years who received an inactivated influenza vaccine. The chain combines TRBV5-6 with TRBJ2-1, with D possibly being TRBD2 (5 bases). This material consisted of PBMCs from blood, taken around 5 days after vaccination. CDR3 bases: TGTGCCAGCAGCTCGGACTTGGGTGAGCAGTTCTTC. Translating gives CASSSDLGEQFF.